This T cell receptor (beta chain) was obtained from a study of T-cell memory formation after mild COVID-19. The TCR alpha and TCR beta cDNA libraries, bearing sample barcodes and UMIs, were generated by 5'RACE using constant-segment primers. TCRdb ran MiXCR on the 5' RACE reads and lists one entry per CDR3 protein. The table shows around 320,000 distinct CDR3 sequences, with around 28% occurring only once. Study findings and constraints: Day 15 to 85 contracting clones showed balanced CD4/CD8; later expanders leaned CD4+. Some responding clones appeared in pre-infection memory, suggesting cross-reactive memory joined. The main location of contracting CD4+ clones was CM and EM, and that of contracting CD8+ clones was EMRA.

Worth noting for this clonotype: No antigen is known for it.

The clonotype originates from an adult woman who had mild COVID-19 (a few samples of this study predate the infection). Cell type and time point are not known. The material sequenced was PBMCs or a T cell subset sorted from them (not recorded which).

The CDR3 bases are TGTGCCAGCTCACCGTCCCCCGGGACTTACTCCTACGAGCAGTACTTC. It yields the protein CASSPSPGTYSYEQYF. The rearrangement uses TRBV18 and TRBJ2-7; perhaps TRBD2 as D (6 bases). The CDR3 loop spans 16 amino acids. Trimming removed 3 bases from V and 0 bases from J, with 15 bases in between. Germline-derived CDR1 and CDR2 are KGHSH and LQKENI.